Many counts were recorded for the clone carrying this T cell receptor beta chain. The antigen is not known. The record originates from a study of neurological immune-mediated disorders. General study points: It was the repertoires of 18 of 34 multiple sclerosis patients that phylogenetic grouping placed in one related-CDR3 cluster, which is a possible signature.

Germline CDR1 SQVTM, CDR2 ANQGSEA. The CDR3 extends over 14 amino acids. Trimming took off 6 bases at V and 3 bases at J, with 17 bases between the two ends. Each CDR3 protein is one row after TCRdb ran MiXCR on the 5' RACE reads. The table shows about 69,000 distinct CDR3 sequences, with around 4.2% occurring only once. Source material: PBMCs. The TCR originated in a man younger than 45 with multiple sclerosis. The V call is TRBV29-1, the J call TRBJ1-2; D remains unclear. The CDR3 reads CSVPYQVGYYGYTF. In DNA, the CDR3 is TGCAGCGTCCCGTACCAGGTGGGGTACTATGGCTACACCTTC. Looking up the rest from reference TRBV29-1 and TRBJ1-2 gives the full variable domain: SAVISQKPSRDICQRGTSLTIQCQVDSQVTMMFWYRQQPGQSLTLIATANQGSEATYESGFVIDKFPISRPNLTFSTLTVSNMSPEDSSIYLCSVPYQVGYYGYTFGSGTRLTVV.